The text below deals with one TCR beta chain. The sample originates from a study of T cell changes during pregnancy in multiple sclerosis. The assay was immunoSEQ multiplex PCR, and TCRdb's table has in-frame clones only and misses some. This table has 40,000 to 45,000 clones, approximately 90% appearing once. This CDR3 contains 14 residues. With 5 bases removed from V and 5 bases from J, the gap between germline ends came to 14 bases. Germline V CDR1 and CDR2: SGHDT, YYEEEE. The sample here was CD4+ T cells from peripheral blood mononuclear cells, taken in the third trimester of pregnancy. This chain joins TRBV5-6 and TRBJ2-1; D is uncertain. This receptor was identified in a female donor with multiple sclerosis, enrolled in a pregnancy study. The CDR3 DNA reads as TGTGCCAGCAGGTCCGGGTCTAATAACAATGAGCAGTTCTTC. This sequence encodes CASRSGSNNNEQFF.